This T cell receptor (beta chain) was recorded in a study of blood T cells in healthy people across ages. In the study overall: Template switching picked up about one barcoded beta molecule for each two T cells.

CDR3 size: 14 residues. From germline, CDR1 is MNHEY and CDR2 SMNVEV (reference sequence). Every donor provided roughly 10 milliliters of peripheral blood. Details on this clonotype: The antigen is unknown. Germline and junction disagree at one end, which may indicate a read error.

Alongside a J-beta primer mix, a sample-barcoded 5' primer served in a second PCR lasting about 7 to 12 cycles. One entry per CDR3 protein, called by TCRdb with MiXCR from the 5' RACE reads. The repertoire holds hundreds of thousands of distinct CDR3 sequences, with 58% as singletons. Study conclusions and caveats: Using unsorted PBMCs precluded a conclusive naive versus antigen-experienced comparison.

The clonotype originates from a man under 40 in good health. The sequenced sample consisted of blood. This rearrangement joins TRBV27 to TRBJ2-5; the D is unclear. Judging by the DNA end, TRBJ2-7 fits better; the J call may be wrong. CDR3 sequence (DNA): TGTACCAGCTGCAAAAGTGGCGGACCCTACGAGCAGTACTTC. Translated: CTSCKSGGPYEQYF.